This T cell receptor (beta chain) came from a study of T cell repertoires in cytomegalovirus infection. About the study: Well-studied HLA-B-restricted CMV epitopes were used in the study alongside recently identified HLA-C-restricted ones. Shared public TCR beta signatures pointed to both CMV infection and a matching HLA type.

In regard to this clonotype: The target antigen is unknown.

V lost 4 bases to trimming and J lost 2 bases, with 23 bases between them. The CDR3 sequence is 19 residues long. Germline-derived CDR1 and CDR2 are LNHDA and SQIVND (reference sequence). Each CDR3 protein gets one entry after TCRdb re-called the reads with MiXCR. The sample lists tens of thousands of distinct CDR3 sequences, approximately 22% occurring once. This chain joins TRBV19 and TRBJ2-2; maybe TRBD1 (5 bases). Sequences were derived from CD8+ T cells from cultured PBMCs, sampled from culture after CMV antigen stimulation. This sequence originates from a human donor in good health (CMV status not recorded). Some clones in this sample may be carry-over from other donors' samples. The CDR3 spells CASSSKWVDISRNTGELFF. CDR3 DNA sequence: TGTGCCAGTAGTAGTAAGTGGGTGGACATTAGCCGCAACACCGGGGAGCTGTTTTTT. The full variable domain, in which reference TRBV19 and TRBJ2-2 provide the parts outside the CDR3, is DGGITQSPKYLFRKEGQNVTLSCEQNLNHDAMYWYRQDPGQGLRLIYYSQIVNDFQKGDIAEGYSVSREKKESFPLTVTSAQKNPTAFYLCASSSKWVDISRNTGELFFGEGSRLTVL.